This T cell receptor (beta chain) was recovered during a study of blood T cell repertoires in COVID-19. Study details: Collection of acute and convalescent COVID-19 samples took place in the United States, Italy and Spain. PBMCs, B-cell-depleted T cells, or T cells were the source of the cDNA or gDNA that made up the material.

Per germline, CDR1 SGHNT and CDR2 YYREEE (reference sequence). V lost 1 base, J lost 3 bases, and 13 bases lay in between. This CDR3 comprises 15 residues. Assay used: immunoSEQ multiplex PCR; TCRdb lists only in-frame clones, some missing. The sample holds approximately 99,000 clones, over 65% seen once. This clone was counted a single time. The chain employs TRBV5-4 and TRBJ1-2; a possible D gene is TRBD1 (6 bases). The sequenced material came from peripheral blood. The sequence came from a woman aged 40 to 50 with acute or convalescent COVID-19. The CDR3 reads CASSLKYAGDYGYTF. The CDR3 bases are TGTGCCAGCAGCTTGAAATATGCAGGGGACTATGGCTACACCTTC.